What follows describes a single T cell receptor beta chain. Germline-derived CDR1 and CDR2 are MGHDK and SYGVNS. CDR3 length equals 14 residues. Trimming removed 4 bases from V and 5 bases from J, with 14 bases in between. The sample is drawn from a study of T cell changes during pregnancy in multiple sclerosis. Only in-frame clones appear in the TCRdb table, and some are missing; sequencing was by immunoSEQ multiplex PCR. In the table there are 55,000 to 70,000 clones, under 95% of which are singletons. This clonotype was sampled from a female donor in good health, enrolled as a control in a pregnancy study. The sample in question was peripheral blood, obtained in the third trimester of pregnancy. This sequence joins TRBV25-1 and TRBJ2-5; a weak D match, TRBD2 (6 bases). CDR3 coding DNA: TGTGCCAGCAGTGGTGGAGGGGTCTGGGAGACCCAGTACTTC. Residues: CASSGGGVWETQYF.